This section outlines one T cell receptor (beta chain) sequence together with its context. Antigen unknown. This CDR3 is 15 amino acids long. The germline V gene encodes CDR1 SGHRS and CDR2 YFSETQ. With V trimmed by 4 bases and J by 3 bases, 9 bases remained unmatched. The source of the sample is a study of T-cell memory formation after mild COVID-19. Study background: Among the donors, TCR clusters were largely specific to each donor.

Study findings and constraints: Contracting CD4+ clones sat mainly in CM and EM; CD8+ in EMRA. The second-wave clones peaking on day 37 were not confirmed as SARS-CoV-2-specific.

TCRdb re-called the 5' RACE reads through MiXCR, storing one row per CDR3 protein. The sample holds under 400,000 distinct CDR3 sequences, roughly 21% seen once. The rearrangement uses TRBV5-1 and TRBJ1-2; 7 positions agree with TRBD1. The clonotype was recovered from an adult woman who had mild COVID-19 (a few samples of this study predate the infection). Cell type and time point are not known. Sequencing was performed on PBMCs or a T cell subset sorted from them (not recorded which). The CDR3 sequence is CASSPQTGTYYGYTF. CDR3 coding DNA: TGCGCCAGCAGCCCACAGACAGGGACCTACTATGGCTACACCTTC.